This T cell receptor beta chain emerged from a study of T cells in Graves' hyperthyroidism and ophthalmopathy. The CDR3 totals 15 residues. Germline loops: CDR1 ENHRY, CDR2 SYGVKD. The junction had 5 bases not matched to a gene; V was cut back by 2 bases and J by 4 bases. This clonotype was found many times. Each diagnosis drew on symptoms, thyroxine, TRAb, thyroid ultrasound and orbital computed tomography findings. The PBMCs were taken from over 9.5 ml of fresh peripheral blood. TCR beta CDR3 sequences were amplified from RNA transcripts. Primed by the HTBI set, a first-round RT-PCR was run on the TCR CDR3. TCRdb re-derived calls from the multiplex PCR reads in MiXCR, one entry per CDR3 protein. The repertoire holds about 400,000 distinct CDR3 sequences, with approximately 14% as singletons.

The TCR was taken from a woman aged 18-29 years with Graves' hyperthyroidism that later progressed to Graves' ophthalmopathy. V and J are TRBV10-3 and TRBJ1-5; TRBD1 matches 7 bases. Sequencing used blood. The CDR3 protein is CAISERGQGNQPQHF. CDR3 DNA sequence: TGTGCCATCAGTGAGAGGGGGCAGGGGAATCAGCCCCAGCATTTT.